A single sample is the source of the 28 T cell receptor beta chains below, sequenced in a study of control samples from healthy donors and cancer patients. The repertoire was sequenced with immunoSEQ multiplex PCR; TCRdb's copy has only in-frame clones and lacks some. The sample records under 450,000 clones, around nine tenths being singletons. Material for sequencing was PBMCs. These receptors all stem from a man in his forties with head and neck cancer.

This chain joins TRBV7-9 and TRBJ2-1; the match to TRBD2 covers 7 bases. Germline loops: CDR1 SEHNR, CDR2 FQNEAQ (reference sequence). The J segment lost 7 bases and the V segment lost 2 bases, leaving 11 bases of the junction unmatched. The CDR3 is 16 amino acids. The CDR3 protein is CASSLTFWRESNEQFF. CDR3 sequence (DNA): TGTGCCAGCAGCTTAACCTTTTGGCGGGAGTCAAATGAGCAGTTCTTC.

This clone occurred a few times. J is TRBJ2-7 and V is TRBV6-5; no clear D gene. Germline V gives CDR1 MNHEY, CDR2 SVGAGI. This CDR3 has 11 residues. Trimming pared 7 bases from V and 5 bases from J, leaving 9 bases between. This CDR3 reads CASNYDDEQYF. DNA of the CDR3: TGTGCCAGCAATTATGACGACGAGCAGTACTTC.

The chain joins TRBV7-8 to TRBJ2-2; no definite D call. Germline V lookup: CDR1 SGHVS, CDR2 FQNEAQ. V lost 2 bases, J lost 1 base, and 11 bases lay in between. This CDR3 spans 16 amino acids. The CDR3 coding sequence is TGTGCCAGCAGCTTAAATGACCCTGGGAACACCGGGGAGCTGTTTTTT. Protein sequence: CASSLNDPGNTGELFF.

The chain links TRBV24-1 to TRBJ2-1; D is perhaps TRBD1 (6 bases). Germline loops: CDR1 KGHDR, CDR2 SFDVKD. The CDR3 has 16 amino acids. V shed 3 bases and J shed 3 bases, with 14 bases lying between them. The CDR3 bases are TGTGCCACCAGTGATAGTCCGGGACACCTCTACAATGAGCAGTTCTTC. Amino acid sequence: CATSDSPGHLYNEQFF.

The chain employs TRBV6-5 and TRBJ1-4, with D tentatively TRBD1 (6 bases). This CDR3 is 15 amino acids long. Trimming cost V 2 bases and J 8 bases, with 15 bases left between them. CDR1 is MNHEY and CDR2 is SVGAGI in the germline V gene. The CDR3 spells CASSYEGTRSEKLFF. The CDR3 coding sequence is TGTGCCAGCAGTTACGAGGGGACAAGATCGGAAAAACTGTTTTTT.

V is TRBV3-1 (or the pseudogene TRBV3-2) and J is TRBJ1-6; D unresolved. Deletions cut 6 bases from V and 0 bases from J, with 9 bases between. The CDR3 covers 15 residues. CDR1 is LGHDT and CDR2 is YNNKEL in the germline V gene (reference sequence). CDR3 amino acids: CASSLFSSYNSPLHF. In DNA form, the CDR3 reads TGTGCCAGCAGTCTATTTAGCTCCTATAATTCACCCCTCCACTTT.

This chain connects TRBV29-1 to TRBJ2-7; 11 nucleotides agree with TRBD2. V lost 6 bases, J lost 1 base, and 8 bases stayed unmatched. The CDR3 totals 15 residues. Germline loops: CDR1 SQVTM, CDR2 ANQGSEA. The CDR3 loop reads CSVAGLAGVSYEQYF. The CDR3 region has the DNA TGCAGCGTAGCCGGACTAGCGGGCGTTTCCTACGAGCAGTACTTC.

This clone was picked up a small number of times. The chain joins TRBV11-2 to TRBJ1-5; TRBD1 might be the D (6 bases). There are 14 residues in the CDR3. Germline CDR1 reads SGHAT; CDR2 reads FQNNGV. The germline V and J ends were trimmed by 3 bases and 7 bases, with 13 bases remaining between them. The DNA for the CDR3 is TGTGCCAGCAGCTTGGGGACAACAATGCAGCCCCAGCATTTT. Protein sequence: CASSLGTTMQPQHF.

This clone was picked up a small number of times. The CDR3 sequence: CSASGVMGDTDTQYF. The CDR3 DNA sequence: TGCAGTGCCAGTGGGGTAATGGGGGACACAGATACGCAGTATTTT. V usage is TRBV20-1 and J usage is TRBJ2-3; D is possibly TRBD1 or TRBD2 (5 bases each). Germline V gives CDR1 DFQATT, CDR2 SNEGSKA (reference sequence). V dropped 6 bases and J dropped 2 bases, with 18 bases sitting between them. The CDR3 length is 15 residues.

J is TRBJ2-7 and V is TRBV5-1; D is perhaps TRBD2 (6 bases). V lost 0 bases and J 7 bases, leaving 14 bases between the germline ends. The CDR3 is 14 amino acids. CDR1 and CDR2 (germline): SGHRS, YFSETQ. CDR3 sequence (DNA): TGCGCCAGCAGCTTGGGTCTAGCGTCGCGGGAGCAGTACTTC. Encoded protein: CASSLGLASREQYF. Combining the CDR3 with reference TRBV5-1 and TRBJ2-7 gives the whole variable domain KAGVTQTPRYLIKTRGQQVTLSCSPISGHRSVSWYQQTPGQGLQFLFEYFSETQRNKGNFPGRFSGRQFSNSRSEMNVSTLELGDSALYLCASSLGLASREQYFGPGTRLTVT.

This chain links TRBV3-1 (or the pseudogene TRBV3-2) with TRBJ2-1; 10 bases are shared with TRBD2. This CDR3 is 16 amino acids long. Losses at the gene ends were 3 bases for V and 6 bases for J; bases not matched to a gene: 8. Germline CDR1 reads LGHDT; CDR2 reads YNNKEL (reference sequence). The CDR3 DNA follows: TGTGCCAGCAGCCACCTTCAGCGGGGGGGCCGCAATGAGCAGTTCTTC. Protein: CASSHLQRGGRNEQFF.

This rearrangement joins TRBV7-2 to TRBJ2-1; D may match TRBD1 or TRBD2 (5 bases each). CDR1 is SGHTA, CDR2 FQGNSA, per germline. V lost 2 bases to trimming and J lost 5 bases, with 10 bases between them. The CDR3 loop spans 14 amino acids. CDR3 nucleotide sequence: TGTGCCAGCAGCTTAACATCGGGGCACAATGAGCAGTTCTTC. Translating gives CASSLTSGHNEQFF.

The V gene is TRBV3-1 (or the pseudogene TRBV3-2), the J gene TRBJ2-3; D gene ambiguous. Germline V gene data show CDR1 as LGHDT and CDR2 as YNNKEL (reference sequence). Trimming shortened V by 1 base and J by 1 base, and 3 bases separated the two germline ends. The CDR3 runs to 13 residues. The CDR3 reads CASSQGGTDTQYF. The CDR3 nucleotides read TGTGCCAGCAGCCAAGGGGGCACAGATACGCAGTATTTT.

The chain joins TRBV11-3 to TRBJ2-2; 8 bases agree with TRBD2. Trimming at V came to 3 bases and at J to 2 bases, leaving 2 bases not matched to a gene. Germline lookup yields CDR1 SGHNT and CDR2 YENEEA. This CDR3 has 15 residues. The CDR3 is CASSFSGVNTGELFF. In nucleotides, the CDR3 is TGTGCCAGCAGCTTTAGCGGGGTTAACACCGGGGAGCTGTTTTTT.

The chain is built from TRBV9 and TRBJ2-6; maybe TRBD2 (5 bases). V was clipped by 0 bases and J by 5 bases, with 18 bases between them. CDR3 size: 18 residues. Germline V lookup: CDR1 SGDLS, CDR2 YYNGEE. The CDR3 here is CASSVGSRGPARANVLTF. Written as DNA, the CDR3 is TGTGCCAGCAGCGTAGGTTCTCGGGGTCCCGCCCGGGCCAACGTCCTGACTTTC.

This CDR3 is CASSSGTGSETQYF. CDR3 DNA sequence: TGTGCCAGCAGCTCCGGGACAGGGAGTGAGACCCAGTACTTC. The V call is TRBV2, the J call TRBJ2-5; 9 bases fit TRBD1. Germline lookup yields CDR1 SNHLY and CDR2 FYNNEI. With 6 bases clipped from V and 5 bases from J, the junction kept 7 bases outside the gene matches. The CDR3 length is 14 residues.

The rearrangement links TRBV5-1 to TRBJ2-5, with D uncertain. V dropped 6 bases and J dropped 0 bases, with 9 bases sitting between them. The CDR3 consists of 13 residues. Germline CDR1 reads SGHRS; CDR2 reads YFSETQ. The CDR3 nucleotides read TGCGCCAGCAATCCGGCGTACCAAGAGACCCAGTACTTC. Translated: CASNPAYQETQYF.

V gene TRBV10-3 combines with J gene TRBJ2-7; 7 positions agree with TRBD2. J gave up 2 bases and V 6 bases, and 7 bases lay outside the gene matches. Germline CDR1 is ENHRY and CDR2 is SYGVKD. This CDR3 region has 14 residues. The CDR3 DNA is TGTGCCATCAGGGGCGGGAGTGAAGCCTACGAGCAGTACTTC. This translates into CAIRGGSEAYEQYF.

J is TRBJ2-5 and V is TRBV29-1; D possibly corresponds to TRBD1 (5 bases). CDR1 and CDR2 (germline): SQVTM, ANQGSEA. Trimming took 5 bases from V and 5 from J, leaving 12 bases between them. The CDR3 has 12 amino acids. CDR3: CSVLGQWETQYF. CDR3 nucleotide sequence: TGCAGCGTTCTCGGACAATGGGAGACCCAGTACTTC.

This clone was counted a single time. The rearrangement uses TRBV4-2 and TRBJ2-1; 9 bases line up with TRBD2. The germline V gene encodes CDR1 LGHNA and CDR2 YNFKEQ. The CDR3 consists of 15 residues. J was trimmed by 1 base and V by 6 bases; bases with no gene match: 4. The CDR3 sequence is CASSTAGGSYNEQFF. The CDR3 coding sequence is TGTGCCAGCAGTACAGCGGGGGGATCCTACAATGAGCAGTTCTTC.

The chain joins TRBV5-1 to TRBJ1-1; TRBD1 matches 7 bases. The CDR3 covers 20 residues. CDR1 and CDR2 (germline): SGHRS, YFSETQ. Unmatched junction bases numbered 18, after V lost 1 base and J lost 0 bases. As DNA, the CDR3 is TGCGCCAGCAGCTTGTCCGTGACAGGGATTCTTCGAGGGCTGAACACTGAAGCTTTCTTT. The encoded protein is CASSLSVTGILRGLNTEAFF. Using reference TRBV5-1 and TRBJ1-1 for the parts outside the CDR3, the full variable domain is KAGVTQTPRYLIKTRGQQVTLSCSPISGHRSVSWYQQTPGQGLQFLFEYFSETQRNKGNFPGRFSGRQFSNSRSEMNVSTLELGDSALYLCASSLSVTGILRGLNTEAFFGQGTRLTVV.

The genes are TRBV19 and TRBJ1-1, with D perhaps matching TRBD1 (5 bases). The germline CDR1 and CDR2 sequences are LNHDA and SQIVND (reference sequence). The CDR3 contains 15 residues. V was trimmed by 5 bases and J by 8 bases, leaving 21 bases between them. The CDR3 reads CASSPDPGPVTEAFF. CDR3 coding DNA: TGTGCCAGTAGTCCTGATCCGGGGCCGGTTACCGAAGCTTTCTTT.

This sequence joins TRBV7-3 and TRBJ2-2; D is possibly TRBD1 or TRBD2 (5 bases each). V was clipped by 2 bases and J by 2 bases, with 9 bases between them. The CDR3 spans 15 residues. CDR1 SGHTA and CDR2 FQGTGA come from the germline V gene. CDR3 bases: TGTGCCAGCAGCTTAGAGAGGGGAAACACCGGGGAGCTGTTTTTT. It yields the protein CASSLERGNTGELFF.

The V gene is TRBV10-3, the J gene TRBJ2-7; TRBD2 might be the D (6 bases). The CDR3 loop spans 14 amino acids. V lost 6 bases and J lost 2, with 14 bases in between. CDR1 ENHRY and CDR2 SYGVKD come from the germline V gene. CDR3 sequence: CAISPGTGPYEQYF. The CDR3 DNA sequence: TGTGCCATCAGCCCCGGGACTGGACCCTACGAGCAGTACTTC.

This clone was picked up one time. This chain joins TRBV5-1 and TRBJ2-4, with TRBD2 identical over 8 bases. V shed 1 base, J shed 16 bases, and the junction held 10 bases outside the gene matches. CDR1 SGHRS and CDR2 YFSETQ come from the germline V gene. The CDR3 loop spans 13 amino acids. This chain's CDR3 is CASSLNSGEIGYF. In DNA form, the CDR3 reads TGCGCCAGCAGCTTGAATAGCGGGGAAATTGGTTACTTC.

The gene calls are TRBV28 and TRBJ2-6; D not certain. Germline CDR1 is MDHEN and CDR2 is SYDVKM. The CDR3 runs 15 residues. V lost 2 bases and J 1 base, leaving 6 bases between the germline ends. CDR3 sequence: CASSLQNSGANVLTF. The CDR3 DNA is TGTGCCAGCAGTTTACAAAATTCTGGGGCCAACGTCCTGACTTTC.

The chain combines TRBV5-4 with TRBJ2-7; D not resolved. The V gene's germline CDR1 is SGHNT and CDR2 YYREEE (reference sequence). The V gene lost 4 bases and the J gene lost 2 bases, with 13 bases spanning the gap. This CDR3 is built from 14 residues. Here the CDR3 reads CASSPSTATYEQYF. CDR3 sequence (DNA): TGTGCCAGCAGCCCCAGCACAGCGACCTACGAGCAGTACTTC.

This chain joins TRBV10-2 and TRBJ1-4; 8 bases are shared with TRBD1. The CDR3 loop spans 14 amino acids. V was clipped by 7 bases and J by 6 bases; unmatched bases: 7. Per germline, CDR1 WSHSY and CDR2 SAAADI. The CDR3 DNA is TGCGCCAGCAATGACAGGGGTGAAGATGAAAAACTGTTTTTT. Its translation: CASNDRGEDEKLFF.